A selection of T cell receptor beta chains follows, all from one sample in a study of Tregs in tolerant kidney transplant recipients. Data came from immunoSEQ multiplex PCR; TCRdb stores just in-frame clones and leaves some out. The sample includes fewer than 95,000 clones, roughly 93% of them seen just once. This material consisted of CD4+ T cells from blood (PBMCs), taken 12 months after the transplant. These receptors originate from a human patient who received a combined kidney and bone marrow transplant. Some T cells may arise from the graft donor. The CDR3 runs from the conserved cysteine through the conserved F or W. A D gene is named only where the DNA matches it firmly. The size of a clone is reported for some rows only, either as once, few or many, or as a class for expanded clones.

TRBV7-9,-,-,TRBJ1-4,CASSPGQTATNEKLFF,TGTGCCAGCAGTCCCGGACAAACCGCGACTAATGAAAAACTGTTTTTT
TRBV7-2,-,-,TRBJ2-7,CASSFQGYEQYF,TGTGCCAGCAGCTTTCAGGGGTACGAGCAGTACTTC
TRBV12-5,-,TRBD2,TRBJ2-1,CASLGGLAYNEQFF,TGTGCTAGTCTAGGGGGACTAGCTTACAATGAGCAGTTCTTC
TRBV5-1,once,TRBD1,TRBJ2-7,CASSISGQGSYEQYF,TGCGCCAGCAGCATCTCGGGACAGGGCTCCTACGAGCAGTACTTC
TRBV28,-,-,TRBJ1-5,CASTPTGRSLQPQHF,TGTGCCAGCACCCCGACAGGTAGATCGCTCCAGCCCCAGCATTTT
TRBV5-1,-,TRBD1,TRBJ2-7,CASSLRLGQDYEQYF,TGCGCCAGCAGCTTAAGGTTGGGACAGGACTACGAGCAGTACTTC
TRBV6-5,-,-,TRBJ2-7,CASSRYDSYEQYF,TGTGCCAGCAGTCGTTACGACAGCTACGAGCAGTACTTC
TRBV12-5,once,TRBD2,TRBJ2-3,CASGSGTTPLRDTQYF,TGTGCTAGTGGTTCCGGGACTACTCCTTTGAGAGATACGCAGTATTTT
TRBV20-1,-,-,TRBJ2-1,CSVEPASEQFF,TGCAGTGTGGAGCCCGCCAGTGAGCAGTTCTTC
TRBV4-3,-,-,TRBJ1-6,CASSPGLIMDSPLHF,TGCGCCAGCAGCCCGGGACTGATAATGGATTCACCCCTCCACTTT
TRBV5-1,-,TRBD1,TRBJ1-1,CASSFAGTVNTEAFF,TGCGCCAGCAGCTTTGCCGGGACAGTGAACACTGAAGCTTTCTTT
TRBV5-6,once,TRBD1,TRBJ1-6,CASSLSDRANSPLHF,TGTGCCAGCAGCTTGTCGGACAGGGCCAATTCACCCCTCCACTTT
TRBV20-1,-,-,TRBJ2-1,CSAVIYNEQFF,TGCAGTGCTGTTATCTACAATGAGCAGTTCTTC
TRBV18,-,TRBD1,TRBJ1-4,CASSGQGDEKLFF,TGTGCCAGCTCCGGACAGGGGGATGAAAAACTGTTTTTT
TRBV4-3,-,-,TRBJ2-7,CASSPKARGYEQYF,TGCGCCAGCAGCCCGAAAGCTCGGGGTTACGAGCAGTACTTC
TRBV9,-,-,TRBJ1-3,CASSPIGGTGNTIYF,TGTGCCAGCAGCCCCATCGGGGGTACCGGAAACACCATATATTTT
TRBV7-6,-,-,TRBJ2-3,CASSSPTRTDTQYF,TGTGCCAGCAGCTCCCCCACTCGCACAGATACGCAGTATTTT
TRBV21-1,-,-,TRBJ2-7,CASSARVPPVREQYF,TGTGCCAGCAGCGCCAGGGTTCCCCCAGTGCGGGAGCAGTACTTC
TRBV27,-,-,TRBJ1-6,CASSFRGYNSPLHF,TGTGCCAGCAGTTTTAGGGGATACAATTCACCCCTCCACTTT
TRBV5-1,once,-,TRBJ1-5,CASSFSFNQPQHF,TGCGCCAGCAGCTTTAGCTTCAATCAGCCCCAGCATTTT
TRBV4-1,-,-,TRBJ2-7,CASSHAGVGSSYEQYF,TGCGCCAGCAGCCATGCCGGAGTGGGTAGCTCCTACGAGCAGTACTTC
TRBV5-4,-,TRBD1,TRBJ2-1,CASSQDRDNEQFF,TGTGCCAGCAGCCAGGACAGGGATAATGAGCAGTTCTTC
TRBV7-6,-,TRBD1,TRBJ2-3,CASSSLDRAFTDTQYF,TGTGCCAGCAGCTCCCTGGACAGGGCCTTCACAGATACGCAGTATTTT
TRBV28,-,TRBD1,TRBJ1-3,CASVSGDRGNGNTIYF,TGTGCCAGCGTCAGCGGTGACAGGGGGAATGGAAACACCATATATTTT
TRBV6-5,-,TRBD1,TRBJ2-7,CASTDRGMTDEQYF,TGTGCCAGCACGGACAGGGGTATGACCGACGAGCAGTACTTC
TRBV5-6,few,-,TRBJ2-5,CASSFPVGETQYF,TGTGCCAGCAGCTTCCCGGTCGGGGAGACCCAGTACTTC
TRBV7-2,-,-,TRBJ1-3,CASSLRWGVGSGNTIYF,TGTGCCAGCAGCTTAAGATGGGGAGTAGGCTCTGGAAACACCATATATTTT
TRBV6-1,-,-,TRBJ1-2,CASSPQGLHGYTF,TGTGCCAGCAGTCCGCAGGGGCTTCATGGCTACACCTTC
TRBV6-6,-,-,TRBJ2-5,CASSYSGETQYF,TGTGCCAGCAGTTATTCGGGGGAGACCCAGTACTTC
TRBV4-3,-,TRBD1,TRBJ1-2,CASSQRQGGIYGYTF,TGCGCCAGCAGCCAGCGACAGGGGGGAATCTATGGCTACACCTTC
TRBV7-3,-,-,TRBJ1-1,CASSLTARSVAFF,TGTGCCAGCAGCTTAACCGCTCGATCGGTAGCTTTCTTT
TRBV6-6,-,TRBD1,TRBJ1-5,CASGGQGVIQPQHF,TGTGCCAGCGGCGGACAGGGGGTAATTCAGCCCCAGCATTTT
TRBV7-8,-,-,TRBJ1-5,CASSTTGRGSNQPQHF,TGTGCCAGCAGCACGACAGGCCGAGGGAGCAATCAGCCCCAGCATTTT
TRBV5-6,-,-,TRBJ2-3,CASMSGGGDTQYF,TGTGCCAGCATGTCGGGGGGCGGGGATACGCAGTATTTT
TRBV6-4,-,TRBD2,TRBJ2-1,CADPGLAGGNEQFF,TGTGCCGACCCCGGACTAGCGGGAGGCAATGAGCAGTTCTTC
TRBV18,-,-,TRBJ2-2,CASSPSGSGELFF,TGTGCCAGCTCACCCTCAGGATCCGGGGAGCTGTTTTTT
TRBV5-3,-,-,TRBJ1-1,CARVSQGPMNTEAFF,TGTGCCAGGGTAAGCCAGGGCCCCATGAACACTGAAGCTTTCTTT
TRBV29-1,-,TRBD1,TRBJ2-1,CSVPGQGEQFF,TGCAGCGTACCGGGACAGGGCGAGCAGTTCTTC
TRBV28,-,-,TRBJ2-7,CASSLLTGRYEQYF,TGTGCCAGCAGTTTATTAACAGGGCGCTACGAGCAGTACTTC
TRBV2,-,-,TRBJ2-1,CASSEQYNEQFF,TGTGCCAGCAGTGAACAGTACAATGAGCAGTTCTTC
TRBV23-1,once,TRBD2,TRBJ2-7,CASSHPYYLAFGTRGPWYEQYF,TGCGCCAGCAGTCACCCCTATTACCTCGCGTTTGGGACTAGAGGGCCCTGGTACGAGCAGTACTTC
TRBV2,-,TRBD1,TRBJ1-5,CASRTGVRDQPQHF,TGTGCCAGCAGGACAGGGGTGCGGGATCAGCCCCAGCATTTT
TRBV10-3,-,-,TRBJ1-6,CAISESVSYNSPLHF,TGTGCCATCAGTGAGTCGGTCTCCTATAATTCCCCCCTCCACTTT
TRBV7-2,-,-,TRBJ1-5,CASSLDSTNQPQHF,TGTGCCAGCAGCTTGGACAGTACGAATCAGCCCCAGCATTTT
TRBV11-2,-,-,TRBJ2-2,CASRLTANTGELFF,TGTGCCAGCCGACTGACGGCCAACACCGGGGAGCTGTTTTTT
TRBV2,-,TRBD1,TRBJ2-2,CASITGQGDTGELFF,TGTGCCAGCATTACGGGACAGGGTGACACCGGGGAGCTGTTTTTT
TRBV6-6,-,-,TRBJ2-1,CASSYSPYIDNEQFF,TGTGCCAGCAGTTACTCCCCCTATATCGACAATGAGCAGTTCTTC
TRBV28,-,TRBD1,TRBJ2-7,CASSPTGGFSEQYF,TGTGCCAGCAGTCCGACAGGGGGCTTCTCCGAGCAGTACTTC
TRBV7-9,-,-,TRBJ2-7,CASSLDRKFSYEQYF,TGTGCCAGCAGCTTAGACAGGAAATTCTCCTACGAGCAGTACTTC
TRBV5-6,-,-,TRBJ1-5,CASSLATTGSNQPQHF,TGTGCCAGCAGCTTGGCCACAACGGGGAGCAATCAGCCCCAGCATTTT